These T cell receptor beta chains were read from a single sample in a study of blood T cell repertoires in COVID-19. Clones were sequenced by immunoSEQ multiplex PCR, and TCRdb holds only the in-frame ones, with some missing. The sample shows about 80,000 clones, roughly four fifths of them seen only once. Sequences were obtained from peripheral blood. The source is an older woman with acute or convalescent COVID-19. The CDR3 runs from the conserved cysteine through the conserved F or W. The D gene is left open where the match is weak. Rows give clone size only sometimes, using once, few, many, or a class for an expanded clone.

abundance | j_gene | v_gene | d_gene | CDR3nt | CDR3aa
few | TRBJ2-7 | TRBV10-3 | TRBD1 | TGTGCCATCAGCGCCCGGGACAGGGGAAAGCAGTACTTC | CAISARDRGKQYF
NA | TRBJ1-2 | TRBV24-1 | NA | TGTGCCACCAGTCCAGGGATGAACTATGGCTACACCTTC | CATSPGMNYGYTF
NA | TRBJ2-5 | TRBV7-8 | TRBD1 | TGTGCCAGCAGCTCCAGGGGGAGCCAAGAGACCCAGTACTTC | CASSSRGSQETQYF
NA | TRBJ1-2 | TRBV5-1 | TRBD1 | TGCGCCAGCTCACTTGGGGCAACAGACAGGGGCTATGGCTACACCTTC | CASSLGATDRGYGYTF
NA | TRBJ1-5 | TRBV2 | NA | TGTGCCAGCACTACGGGGGTTCGTCAGCCCCAGCATTTT | CASTTGVRQPQHF
NA | TRBJ2-1 | TRBV4-1 | TRBD2 | TGCGCCAGCAGCCAACGGGACAGTGGACTAGCGGGAGTGGGTGAGCAGTTCTTC | CASSQRDSGLAGVGEQFF
NA | TRBJ1-2 | TRBV2 | NA | TGTGCCAGCCGGCCGGGAGCGAACTATGGCTACACCTTC | CASRPGANYGYTF
NA | TRBJ2-1 | TRBV7-3 | NA | TGTGCCAGCAGCCTGCAACCTAGAGCGGAGCAGTTCTTC | CASSLQPRAEQFF
few | TRBJ2-3 | TRBV19 | NA | TGTGCCAGTAGTTTCGGCCGGGGAATAGCCACAGATACGCAGTATTTT | CASSFGRGIATDTQYF
NA | TRBJ2-1 | TRBV6-4 | NA | TGTGCCAGCAGTGTACTAGAATATGCTGAGCAGTTCTTC | CASSVLEYAEQFF
NA | TRBJ2-2 | TRBV7-7 | TRBD2 | TGTGCCAGCAGCACTAGCGAAAACACCGGGGAGCTGTTTTTT | CASSTSENTGELFF
once | TRBJ2-7 | TRBV18 | NA | TGTGCCAGCTCGGCTAGGGAGAACTCCTACGAGCAGTACTTC | CASSARENSYEQYF
NA | TRBJ1-2 | TRBV30 | NA | TGTGCCTGGAGTATTCGGGAGGGCTACACCTTC | CAWSIREGYTF
NA | TRBJ2-3 | TRBV9 | NA | TGTGCCAGCAGCCGGGGGTCATTCGGCACAGATACGCAGTATTTT | CASSRGSFGTDTQYF
NA | TRBJ1-5 | TRBV5-6 | NA | TGTGCCAGCAGCTCCCTTAATCAGCCCCAGCATTTT | CASSSLNQPQHF
few | TRBJ2-2 | TRBV6-5 | NA | TGTGCCAGTCTAGCCCTGAACACCGGGGAGCTGTTTTTT | CASLALNTGELFF
NA | TRBJ1-3 | TRBV7-2 | TRBD1 | TGTGCCAGCAGCCCACAGGGGACGTCTGGAAACACCATATATTTT | CASSPQGTSGNTIYF
NA | TRBJ1-2 | TRBV6-5 | NA | TGTGCCAGCAGTATATGGGGGGTTAACTATGGCTACACCTTC | CASSIWGVNYGYTF
few | TRBJ2-1 | TRBV5-1 | NA | TGCGCCAGCAGCTTGTTCGGGGGGCCTGGTGAGCAGTTCTTC | CASSLFGGPGEQFF
NA | TRBJ2-1 | TRBV19 | TRBD1 | TGTGCCAGTAGTAGCCGGGACAGCCGCTCCTACAATGAGCAGTTCTTC | CASSSRDSRSYNEQFF
NA | TRBJ2-3 | TRBV11-2 | TRBD2 | TGTGCCAGCAGCCAGCGCCTAGCGGGAGGGTCCAACCGCACAGATACGCAGTATTTT | CASSQRLAGGSNRTDTQYF
NA | TRBJ1-2 | TRBV7-9 | TRBD1 | TGTGCCAGCAGCTTAGGGGACAGGCAACATGGCTACACCTTC | CASSLGDRQHGYTF
NA | TRBJ1-1 | TRBV30 | NA | TGTGCCTGGACGGACAGGAACACTGAAGCTTTCTTT | CAWTDRNTEAFF
NA | TRBJ2-1 | TRBV24-1 | TRBD2 | TGTGCCACCAGTCTACCCGGGGGGGGCGGGACTGGAAACAATGAGCAGTTCTTC | CATSLPGGGGTGNNEQFF
once | TRBJ2-2 | TRBV9 | TRBD1 | TGTGCCAGCAGCGTAAGGGGACAGAAAACGAACACCGGGGAGCTGTTTTTT | CASSVRGQKTNTGELFF
NA | TRBJ2-7 | TRBV5-6 | TRBD1 | TGTGCCAGCAGATGGACAGGGGGCGAGCAGTACTTC | CASRWTGGEQYF
NA | TRBJ2-2 | TRBV11-3 | NA | TGTGCCAGCAGCTTATATCCTCCGGGTCAGGGATACACCGGGGAGCTGTTTTTT | CASSLYPPGQGYTGELFF
NA | TRBJ2-3 | TRBV9 | NA | TGTGCCAGCAGCTTGCAGACACAGTCAGATACGCAGTATTTT | CASSLQTQSDTQYF
few | TRBJ1-5 | TRBV6-5 | NA | TGTGCCAGCAGTCCCTCTAGTTGGGGCAATCAGCCCCAGCATTTT | CASSPSSWGNQPQHF
NA | TRBJ1-2 | TRBV5-5 | NA | TGTGCCAGCAGCTTGGCAGGGATCGGCTACACCTTC | CASSLAGIGYTF
NA | TRBJ2-7 | TRBV6-5 | NA | TGTGCCAGCAGTTACTCGAGGTGGGACGAGCAGTACTTC | CASSYSRWDEQYF
NA | TRBJ1-6 | TRBV27 | NA | TGTGCCAGCAAGCAGGGAGGGAATTCACCCCTCCACTTT | CASKQGGNSPLHF
NA | TRBJ2-1 | TRBV29-1 | NA | TGCAGCGTTGAACTTGCGGCGGGCCGTAGGGATGAGCAGTTCTTC | CSVELAAGRRDEQFF
few | TRBJ1-1 | TRBV4-2 | NA | TGTGCCAGCAGCCAAGAATCAGGGCGCATTAACACTGAAGCTTTCTTT | CASSQESGRINTEAFF
once | TRBJ2-5 | TRBV29-1 | NA | TGCAGCGTGGTTTTAGGCGGGATGAGAGAGACCCAGTACTTC | CSVVLGGMRETQYF
NA | TRBJ1-2 | TRBV19 | TRBD1 | TGTGCCAGTAGTTTACAGGGGGTTTCAGGTGGCTACACCTTC | CASSLQGVSGGYTF
NA | TRBJ2-7 | TRBV5-1 | TRBD1 | TGCGCCAGCAGCTCGGGACAGCCCTCCGCCGAGCAGTACTTC | CASSSGQPSAEQYF
NA | TRBJ1-6 | TRBV7-9 | NA | TGTGCCAGCAGCATGGACAGTTGGGCGGGTAATTCACCCCTCCACTTT | CASSMDSWAGNSPLHF
NA | TRBJ1-2 | TRBV19 | NA | TGTGCCAGTAGTATAGACCAGGGGTTCTATGGCTACACCTTC | CASSIDQGFYGYTF
NA | TRBJ1-3 | TRBV5-1 | NA | TGCGCCAGCAGCTTGGCCGGGGTCTTGAGAGGAAACACCATATATTTT | CASSLAGVLRGNTIYF
few | TRBJ2-1 | TRBV14 | NA | TGTGCCAGCAGCCAGGCGGGGGCATATAATGAGCAGTTCTTC | CASSQAGAYNEQFF
NA | TRBJ2-1 | TRBV7-2 | NA | TGTGCCAGCAGTTTAGGGAGGATCGGGAATCGCAATGAGCAGTTCTTC | CASSLGRIGNRNEQFF
NA | TRBJ1-6 | TRBV29-1 | TRBD1 | TGCAGCGTTTCAACAGGGGGGAATTCACCCCTCCACTTT | CSVSTGGNSPLHF
few | TRBJ1-2 | TRBV6-1 | TRBD1 | TGTGCCAGCAGTGAAGGGGACAGAGGGTCCTATGGCTACACCTTC | CASSEGDRGSYGYTF
NA | TRBJ2-2 | TRBV3-1/TRBV3-2 | NA | TGTGCCAGCAGCCAACCGAGCCGTACCGGGGAGCTGTTTTTT | CASSQPSRTGELFF
NA | TRBJ1-1 | TRBV6-6 | TRBD1 | TGTGCCAGCGGATCCGAGCTGCCACAGGGGAGCACTGAAGCTTTCTTT | CASGSELPQGSTEAFF
NA | TRBJ2-1 | TRBV29-1 | NA | TGCAGCGTTGGACTATACAATGAGCAGTTCTTC | CSVGLYNEQFF
few | TRBJ2-2 | TRBV6-5 | NA | TGTGCCAGCAGTTACGGTGGCGGGAACACCGGGGAGCTGTTTTTT | CASSYGGGNTGELFF
NA | TRBJ1-4 | TRBV24-1 | TRBD1 | TGTGCCACCAGTGAGAACACCAGGGGGAAACCCGAAAAACTGTTTTTT | CATSENTRGKPEKLFF
NA | TRBJ1-2 | TRBV9 | NA | TGTGCCAGCAGCGTAGAACAGGTTCTGGGGGGCTACACCTTC | CASSVEQVLGGYTF
NA | TRBJ2-7 | TRBV6-2/TRBV6-3 | NA | TGTGCCAGCAGTTACTCGGCACAGTACCCCTACGAGCAGTACTTC | CASSYSAQYPYEQYF
NA | TRBJ1-1 | TRBV18 | NA | TGTGCCAGCTCACAACAGGGGAACACTGAAGCTTTCTTT | CASSQQGNTEAFF
NA | TRBJ1-4 | TRBV3-1/TRBV3-2 | TRBD1 | TGTGCCAGCAGCCCAGGGGGCAGAGAAAAACTGTTTTTT | CASSPGGREKLFF